This record looks at one TCR beta chain sequence and its context. These data originate in a study of blood T cell repertoires in COVID-19. Study at large: Sites in the United States, Italy and Spain provided acute and convalescent COVID-19 samples. Sample material is recorded as cDNA or gDNA derived from T cells, B-cell-depleted T cells, or PBMCs.

Measured with immunoSEQ multiplex PCR; TCRdb has only the in-frame clones, and not every one. The sample has roughly 250,000 clones; nearly 90% are singletons. The sequenced sample consisted of peripheral blood. This TCR was sampled from a young woman with acute or convalescent COVID-19.

This chain's CDR3 is CASSAGQGASDTQYF. The DNA for the CDR3 is TGTGCCAGCAGTGCTGGACAGGGGGCGTCAGATACGCAGTATTTT. The rearrangement uses TRBV6-4 and TRBJ2-3; 11 bases match TRBD1. J was trimmed by 4 bases and V by 4 bases; bases with no gene match: 4. CDR1 and CDR2 from the germline V gene are MRHNA and SNTAGT. The CDR3 length is 15 residues.